The clone carrying this TCR beta chain was found once. Specified time point: newly diagnosed GD, antithyroid drugs for less than 3 months. PBMC RNA was the source of the TCR library. Investigators prepared the TCR beta libraries by applying iRepertoire HTBI primers and Arm-PCR of CDR3 regions. As processed by the authors: Across the samples, identification revealed about 62 TRBV and 12 to 15 TRBJ segments. TCRdb used MiXCR to reprocess the multiplex PCR reads, holding one entry per CDR3 protein. TCRdb, not the original authors, processed these V and J calls. The sample holds about 350,000 distinct CDR3 sequences, under 20% seen once. The CDR3 runs to 15 residues. V trimming: 3 bases; J trimming: 5 bases; junction bases outside the gene matches: 5. Per germline, CDR1 SGHTA and CDR2 FQGNSA. The record originates from a study of regulatory T cells in long-lasting Graves disease. This sample also belongs to another study, concerning T cells in Graves' hyperthyroidism and ophthalmopathy. That publication notes: In patients aged 18 to 65, hyperthyroidism was newly diagnosed, with duration under 2 months. Exclusion of a patient resulted from uncontrolled infection, other autoimmune disease, pregnancy or lactation.

The genes are TRBV7-2 and TRBJ1-5; TRBD1 matches 9 bases. The receptor was derived from a woman aged 18-30 years with Graves disease. The sample here was peripheral blood mononuclear cells (PBMCs), taken at new diagnosis, from a patient treated with antithyroid drugs. The CDR3 sequence: CASSFTGQGYQPQHF. CDR3 nucleotides: TGTGCCAGCAGCTTCACTGGACAGGGGTATCAGCCCCAGCATTTT.